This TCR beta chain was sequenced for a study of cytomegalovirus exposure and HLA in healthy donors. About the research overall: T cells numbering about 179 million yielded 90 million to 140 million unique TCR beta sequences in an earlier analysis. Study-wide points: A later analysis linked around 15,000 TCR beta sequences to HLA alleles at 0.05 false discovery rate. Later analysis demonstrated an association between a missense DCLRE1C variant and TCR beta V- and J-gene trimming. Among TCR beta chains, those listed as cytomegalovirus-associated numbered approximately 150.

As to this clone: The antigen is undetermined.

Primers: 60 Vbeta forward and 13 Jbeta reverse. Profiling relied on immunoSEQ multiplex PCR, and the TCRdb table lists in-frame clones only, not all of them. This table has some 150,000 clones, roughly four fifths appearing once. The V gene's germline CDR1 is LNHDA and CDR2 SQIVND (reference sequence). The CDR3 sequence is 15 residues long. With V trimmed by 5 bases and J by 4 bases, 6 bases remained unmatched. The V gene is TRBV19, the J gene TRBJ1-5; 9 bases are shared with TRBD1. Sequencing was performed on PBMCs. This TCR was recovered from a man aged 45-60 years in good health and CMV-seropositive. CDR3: CASSLGQGNNQPQHF. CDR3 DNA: TGTGCCAGTAGTTTAGGACAGGGGAATAATCAGCCCCAGCATTTT.